Detailed here is one T cell receptor beta chain. Its cognate antigen is unknown. The sample originates from a study of T cell responses to AZD1222 COVID-19 vaccine. Study-wide findings and caveats: The donors showed a predominance of white British ancestry and of females, with possible underestimation of clonal diversity. Vaccine-associated CD4 TCRs ranged over spike, dominating at 160-218 and 743-854. The number of AZD1222 recipients seropositive at baseline was only five or six.

There are 13 residues in the CDR3. Germline V CDR1 and CDR2: SEHNR, FQNEAQ (reference sequence). V was clipped by 5 bases and J by 7 bases, with 11 bases between them. Here immunoSEQ multiplex PCR was the method, and the copy in TCRdb shows in-frame clones only, minus some. The sample has about 150,000 clones, approximately 90% seen once; the top ten hold 2.8%. The chain links TRBV7-9 to TRBJ2-2, with a possible D match to TRBD1 (5 bases). The sequence came from an adult in good health. Source: peripheral blood, taken on day 0 of MenACWY control vaccination. Here the CDR3 reads CASSPRVDGELFF. CDR3 nucleotide sequence: TGTGCCAGCAGCCCCAGGGTTGACGGGGAGCTGTTTTTT.